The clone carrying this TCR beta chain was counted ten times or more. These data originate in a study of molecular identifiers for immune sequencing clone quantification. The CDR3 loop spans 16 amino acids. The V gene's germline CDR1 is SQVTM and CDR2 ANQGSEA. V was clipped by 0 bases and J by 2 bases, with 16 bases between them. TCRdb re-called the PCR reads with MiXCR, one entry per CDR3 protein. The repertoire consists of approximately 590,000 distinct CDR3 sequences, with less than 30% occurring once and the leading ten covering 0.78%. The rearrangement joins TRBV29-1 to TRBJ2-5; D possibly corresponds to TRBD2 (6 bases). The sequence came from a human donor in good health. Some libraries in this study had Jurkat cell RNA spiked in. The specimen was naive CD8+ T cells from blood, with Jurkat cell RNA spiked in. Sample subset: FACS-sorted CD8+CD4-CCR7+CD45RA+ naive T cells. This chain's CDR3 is CSVEDWASATQETQYF. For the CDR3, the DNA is TGCAGCGTTGAAGATTGGGCTAGCGCGACACAAGAGACCCAGTACTTC.